This T cell receptor (beta chain) was identified during a study of blood T cell repertoires in COVID-19. Trimming cost V 1 base and J 2 bases; bases outside gene matches: 11. The V gene's germline CDR1 is MNHNS and CDR2 SASEGT. The CDR3 contains 18 residues. Profiling relied on immunoSEQ multiplex PCR, and the TCRdb table lists in-frame clones only, not all of them. The table lists approximately 70,000 clones, 88% of them singletons. Source material: peripheral blood. The clonotype comes from a human donor in a cohort sampled during active COVID-19. V gene TRBV6-1 combines with J gene TRBJ2-7; TRBD2 matches at 10 bases. CDR3 in amino acids: CASSEVWRGLAGAYEQYF. DNA of the CDR3: TGTGCCAGCAGTGAAGTCTGGAGAGGGCTAGCGGGAGCCTACGAGCAGTACTTC.